Each of the 31 T cell receptor beta chains below was sequenced from the same sample in a study of CD8 T cells in Susac syndrome. After extraction with the RNeasy kit, about 0.5 to 1 ug of the RNA was reverse transcribed using random hexamers. TCRdb used MiXCR to reprocess the immunoSEQ multiplex PCR reads, holding one entry per CDR3 protein. The data hold about 400,000 distinct CDR3 sequences, with more than 80% observed a single time. The specimen sequenced was CD8+ T cells from PBMCs. These receptors were obtained from a human donor with multiple sclerosis.

This clonotype was counted a single time. V gene TRBV6-5 combines with J gene TRBJ2-1; 7 bases match TRBD1. V shed 2 bases and J 7 bases; nucleotides not matched to a gene: 17. The CDR3 sequence is 18 residues long. The germline gives CDR1 MNHEY, CDR2 SVGAGI. The CDR3 DNA is TGTGCCAGCAGTTACAATCCCATCTCAGGAGAGGACAGGAATGAGCAGTTCTTC. Residues: CASSYNPISGEDRNEQFF.

This chain joins TRBV27 and TRBJ2-2, with 7 nucleotides matching TRBD1. The germline V gene encodes CDR1 MNHEY and CDR2 SMNVEV (reference sequence). The ends lost 5 bases at V and 5 bases at J; junction bases unmatched: 11. The CDR3 sequence is 16 residues long. The CDR3 loop reads CASSLQTGLRTGELFF. The CDR3, as DNA: TGTGCCAGCAGTCTCCAGACAGGGCTTCGGACCGGGGAGCTGTTTTTT.

The chain is built from TRBV6-5 and TRBJ2-7, with 7 bases fitting TRBD1. This CDR3 spans 13 amino acids. Trimming at V came to 5 bases and at J to 4 bases, leaving 5 bases not matched to a gene. Per the germline V gene, CDR1 is MNHEY and CDR2 is SVGAGI. The CDR3 protein is CASSKDRLYEQYF. In nucleotides, the CDR3 is TGTGCCAGCAGTAAGGACAGGCTATACGAGCAGTACTTC.

The chain combines TRBV5-1 with TRBJ1-1; D remains ambiguous. The CDR3 spans 13 residues. V was trimmed by 4 bases and J by 1 base, leaving 8 bases between them. In germline, CDR1 is SGHRS, CDR2 YFSETQ. CDR3 DNA: TGCGCCAGCAGCATCGCCTGGAACACTGAAGCTTTCTTT. Amino acid sequence: CASSIAWNTEAFF.

This clonotype occurred once. The V and J genes are TRBV19 and TRBJ2-7; 9 bases are shared with TRBD2. The germline gives CDR1 LNHDA, CDR2 SQIVND (reference sequence). V dropped 4 bases and J dropped 4; count of bases not matched to a gene: 5. The CDR3 consists of 14 residues. The CDR3 DNA reads TGTGCCAGTAGTACGACTAGCGGAGATTACGAGCAGTACTTC. Its protein product is CASSTTSGDYEQYF.

The chain has TRBV7-3 and TRBJ2-1; D is perhaps TRBD2 (7 bases). V was cut by 0 bases and J by 0 bases, with 9 bases left in between. The length of the CDR3 is 16 residues. The germline V gene encodes CDR1 SGHTA and CDR2 FQGTGA. The CDR3 loop is CASSLTGGDSYNEQFF. CDR3 nucleotide sequence: TGTGCCAGCAGCTTAACAGGGGGGGACTCCTACAATGAGCAGTTCTTC. The variable domain in full, completed from reference TRBV7-3 and TRBJ2-1, reads GAGVSQTPSNKVTEKGKYVELRCDPISGHTALYWYRQSLGQGPEFLIYFQGTGAADDSGLPNDRFFAVRPEGSVSTLKIQRTERGDSAVYLCASSLTGGDSYNEQFFGPGTRLTVL.

This rearrangement joins TRBV10-2 to TRBJ2-7; 11 bases map to TRBD2. V was clipped by 2 bases and J by 6 bases; unmatched bases: 6. This CDR3 region has 15 residues. Germline CDR1 is WSHSY and CDR2 is SAAADI. CDR3 residues: CASSEMASGGSEQYF. The CDR3 coding sequence is TGCGCCAGCAGTGAGATGGCTAGCGGGGGGAGCGAGCAGTACTTC.

This chain uses TRBV2 with TRBJ2-3; possibly TRBD1 or TRBD2 for D (5 bases each). CDR1 is SNHLY, CDR2 FYNNEI, per germline. V dropped 8 bases and J dropped 0 bases, with 12 bases sitting between them. The CDR3 runs 14 residues. The CDR3 nucleotides are TGTGCCAGCTTTTCCGGGGCGAGCACAGATACGCAGTATTTT. Translated, it gives CASFSGASTDTQYF.

This rearrangement joins TRBV7-6 to TRBJ1-5, with 8 bases fitting TRBD1. CDR1 is SGHVS and CDR2 is FNYEAQ in the germline V gene. V shed 5 bases, J shed 6 bases, and the junction held 12 bases outside the gene matches. The CDR3 spans 16 residues. The CDR3: CASSEPANRGGQPQHF. CDR3 in DNA: TGTGCCAGCAGCGAACCCGCGAACAGGGGGGGTCAGCCCCAGCATTTT.

The chain couples TRBV19 to TRBJ2-2; the D gene is possibly TRBD2 (5 bases). CDR1 and CDR2 (germline): LNHDA, SQIVND (reference sequence). V shed 4 bases and J shed 6 bases, with 12 bases lying between them. This CDR3 spans 14 amino acids. In DNA, the CDR3 is TGTGCCAGTAGTAAATGGGAGACGGCCGGGGAGCTGTTTTTT. Translation: CASSKWETAGELFF.

V is TRBV7-8 and J is TRBJ2-7; TRBD1 aligns across 9 bases. The CDR3 runs to 16 residues. CDR1 and CDR2 (germline): SGHVS, FQNEAQ. V lost 5 bases, J lost 5 bases, and 13 bases stayed unmatched. Written as DNA, the CDR3 is TGTGCCAGCAGCCCCTGGGTTGGACAGGGGCAAGACGAGCAGTACTTC. Its protein product is CASSPWVGQGQDEQYF.

V and J are TRBV20-1 and TRBJ2-1; 7 bases map to TRBD2. The junction had 6 bases not matched to a gene; V was cut back by 4 bases and J by 3 bases. Looked up from germline, CDR1 is DFQATT and CDR2 is SNEGSKA (reference sequence). CDR3 length: 14 amino acids. The CDR3 reads CSATSGVDYNEQFF. The CDR3 bases are TGCAGTGCTACGAGCGGGGTGGACTACAATGAGCAGTTCTTC.

The chain has TRBV19 and TRBJ1-1, with TRBD1 as a possible D gene (6 bases). This CDR3 has 14 residues. The V end lost 4 bases, the J end lost 0 bases, and 9 bases lay between the germline ends. Germline V gene data show CDR1 as LNHDA and CDR2 as SQIVND (reference sequence). The CDR3 reads CASSNWGLNTEAFF. In DNA form, the CDR3 reads TGTGCCAGTAGTAACTGGGGGCTGAACACTGAAGCTTTCTTT.

This chain uses TRBV12-3 or TRBV12-4 with TRBJ2-2, with unresolved D. Trimming cost V 0 bases and J 8 bases, with 7 bases left between them. The CDR3 is 13 residues long. The chain's CDR3 is CASSLAERGELFF. The CDR3 bases are TGTGCCAGCAGTTTAGCTGAGAGGGGGGAGCTGTTTTTT.

The chain is built from TRBV20-1 and TRBJ2-7, with TRBD2 identical over 9 bases. V trimming: 6 bases; J trimming: 4 bases; junction bases outside the gene matches: 7. CDR3 length: 13 amino acids. Germline V gene data show CDR1 as DFQATT and CDR2 as SNEGSKA (reference sequence). The CDR3 DNA reads as TGCAGTGCGACCGGGACTAGCAATTACGAGCAGTACTTC. Its translation: CSATGTSNYEQYF.

DNA of the CDR3: TGCAGTGCCCAGGGTTTAGTAGAGGAAGAGACCCAGTACTTC. Protein: CSAQGLVEEETQYF. The chain recombines TRBV20-1 with TRBJ2-5, with D tentatively TRBD1 (5 bases). This CDR3 is 14 amino acids long. Germline-derived CDR1 and CDR2 are DFQATT and SNEGSKA (reference sequence). V shed 6 bases and J shed 3 bases, with 17 bases lying between them.

The chain carries TRBV12-3 or TRBV12-4 and TRBJ2-1; the match to TRBD2 covers 9 bases. This CDR3 is 14 amino acids long. J was trimmed by 7 bases and V by 10 bases; bases with no gene match: 11. The CDR3 nucleotides read TGTGCCACTGCTACCGGGACTAGCCGGAATGAGCAGTTCTTC. It yields the protein CATATGTSRNEQFF.

This clonotype was picked up one time. The chain joins TRBV4-1 to TRBJ2-5; 9 bases are shared with TRBD2. CDR1 MGHRA and CDR2 YSYEKL come from the germline V gene. The CDR3 totals 16 residues. V shed 3 bases and J 0 bases; nucleotides not matched to a gene: 5. The CDR3 region is CASSQTSGPYQETQYF. The DNA for the CDR3 is TGCGCCAGCAGCCAGACTAGCGGACCGTACCAAGAGACCCAGTACTTC.

The V and J genes are TRBV7-9 and TRBJ1-1; tentatively, D is TRBD1 (5 bases). Germline CDR1 reads SEHNR; CDR2 reads FQNEAQ (reference sequence). Trimming removed 2 bases from V and 3 bases from J, with 13 bases in between. The CDR3 sequence is 15 residues long. CDR3 protein: CASSLFGIGDTEAFF. The DNA for the CDR3 is TGTGCCAGCAGCTTATTTGGGATAGGGGACACTGAAGCTTTCTTT.

The chain carries TRBV4-2 and TRBJ1-2, with 9 bases that match TRBD1. The V gene end was trimmed by 1 base and the J gene end by 8 bases; junction bases not matched to a gene: 5. The CDR3 consists of 14 residues. CDR1 and CDR2 (germline): LGHNA, YNFKEQ. CDR3 DNA sequence: TGTGCCAGCAGCCAAGTGGACAGGGGAGAAGGCTACACCTTC. Translated: CASSQVDRGEGYTF.

This clonotype was detected once. This chain connects TRBV2 to TRBJ2-1, with 10 bases aligning to TRBD1. CDR3 size: 14 residues. Germline loops: CDR1 SNHLY, CDR2 FYNNEI. Trimming took 10 bases from V and 2 from J; bases not matched to a gene: 5. The CDR3 reads CATIGQGAYNEQFF. For the CDR3, the DNA is TGTGCCACCATCGGACAGGGGGCCTACAATGAGCAGTTCTTC.

About this clonotype itself: The final CDR3 position lacks the conserved phenylalanine or tryptophan, pointing to a likely read error. This chain joins TRBV2 and TRBJ2-7; 13 bases align to TRBD2. The CDR3 sequence is 16 residues long. Per the germline V gene, CDR1 is SNHLY and CDR2 is FYNNEI. The ends lost 8 bases at V and 6 bases at J; junction bases unmatched: 13. This chain's CDR3 is CASPPLLAGGPSEQYS. The CDR3 DNA reads as TGTGCCAGCCCGCCACTACTAGCGGGGGGGCCGTCCGAGCAGTACTCC.

Only a few counts were recorded for this clonotype. The chain links TRBV19 to TRBJ2-7, with D unresolved. Germline V gene lookup returns CDR1 LNHDA and CDR2 SQIVND (reference sequence). The V end lost 3 bases, the J end lost 0 bases, and 9 bases lay between the germline ends. The CDR3 runs to 14 residues. DNA of the CDR3: TGTGCCAGTAGTATGGCGGCTAGCTCCTACGAGCAGTACTTC. This encodes CASSMAASSYEQYF. The variable domain in full, with the rest retrieved from reference TRBV19 and TRBJ2-7, is DGGITQSPKYLFRKEGQNVTLSCEQNLNHDAMYWYRQDPGQGLRLIYYSQIVNDFQKGDIAEGYSVSREKKESFPLTVTSAQKNPTAFYLCASSMAASSYEQYFGPGTRLTVT.

The chain employs TRBV12-3 or TRBV12-4 and TRBJ2-6; no clear D gene. V lost 6 bases and J 1 base, leaving 7 bases between the germline ends. This CDR3 contains 14 residues. The CDR3 DNA follows: TGTGCCAGCAGGTCCCGATCTGGGGCCAACGTCCTGACTTTC. It is translated as CASRSRSGANVLTF.

The chain couples TRBV5-6 to TRBJ2-7; D is ambiguous. This CDR3 has 15 residues. Germline V lookup: CDR1 SGHDT, CDR2 YYEEEE. V dropped 4 bases and J dropped 4 bases, with 18 bases sitting between them. CDR3 DNA: TGTGCCAGCAGCCAATATTCAGGTTATTATTACGAGCAGTACTTC. Translation gives CASSQYSGYYYEQYF.

The rearrangement links TRBV20-1 to TRBJ2-7, with 16 bases that match TRBD2. J gave up 3 bases and V 2 bases, and 13 bases lay outside the gene matches. The CDR3 spans 19 residues. CDR1 is DFQATT, CDR2 SNEGSKA, per germline (reference sequence). DNA of the CDR3: TGCAGTGCTAGAACGGGACTAGCGGGAGGGCCCTTTCATTTCTACGAGCAGTACTTC. Amino acids: CSARTGLAGGPFHFYEQYF.

This clonotype was detected only once. The chain has TRBV3-1 and TRBJ1-1; TRBD1 matches 8 bases. CDR1 and CDR2 from the germline V gene are LGHDT and YNNKEL (reference sequence). The length of the CDR3 is 14 residues. V dropped 0 bases and J dropped 7; count of bases not matched to a gene: 4. The CDR3 nucleotides are TGTGCCAGCAGCCAAGAAGGGACAGGCCTTGAAGCTTTCTTT. Translation: CASSQEGTGLEAFF.

The chain links TRBV21-1 to TRBJ2-2; the tabulated D call, TRBD1, remains unverified against the DNA. TRBV21-1 corresponds to a pseudogene. This CDR3 spans 16 amino acids. Here the CDR3 DNA reads TGTGCCAGCAGCGGCCGGGACAGGGTTTTGGCCGGGGAGCTGTTTTTT. Translating gives CASSGRDRVLAGELFF.

The chain uses TRBV2 and TRBJ1-1; 10 nucleotides match TRBD1. Germline V gene data show CDR1 as SNHLY and CDR2 as FYNNEI. The CDR3 contains 14 residues. Trimming removed 6 bases from V and 3 bases from J; junction bases left unmatched: 4. CDR3 sequence (DNA): TGTGCCAGCAGCACCGGGACAGGGGACACTGAAGCTTTCTTT. Its protein is CASSTGTGDTEAFF.

This clonotype came up a few times. This chain links TRBV20-1 with TRBJ1-1; no reliable D call. In germline, CDR1 is DFQATT, CDR2 SNEGSKA (reference sequence). The V end was cut by 0 bases, the J end by 0 bases, with 5 bases between. The CDR3 has 13 amino acids. This CDR3 reads CSARDRMNTEAFF. The DNA for the CDR3 is TGCAGTGCTAGAGATCGCATGAACACTGAAGCTTTCTTT.

This chain joins TRBV30 and TRBJ2-3, with unresolved D. Trimming left V 0 bases short and J 2 bases short, with 15 bases between. The CDR3 is made up of 16 amino acids. Germline V CDR1 and CDR2: GTSNPN, SVGIG (reference sequence). CDR3 residues: CAWSVPGLTPTDTQYF. Written as DNA, the CDR3 is TGTGCCTGGAGTGTACCGGGCCTAACCCCCACAGATACGCAGTATTTT. Full variable domain (rest looked up from reference TRBV30 and TRBJ2-3): SQTIHQWPATLVQPVGSPLSLECTVEGTSNPNLYWYRQAAGRGLQLLFYSVGIGQISSEVPQNLSASRPQDRQFILSSKKLLLSDSGFYLCAWSVPGLTPTDTQYFGPGTRLTVL.